This TCR beta chain is drawn from a study of blood T cells in healthy people across ages. Broader study findings: It was not known whether donors were CMV positive (a possible confounder of expanded clonotype changes).

The sample, approximately 11 milliliters of peripheral blood, was drawn from each donor. Per sample, at least 5 micrograms of total RNA were extracted. At least ten counts were recorded for this clonotype. What it binds is not known. This CDR3 is 15 amino acids long. Trimming stripped 8 bases from V and 3 bases from J, with 17 bases between. Per germline, CDR1 MDHEN and CDR2 SYDVKM. Through a sample-barcoded 5' primer and a J-beta primer mix, a second PCR was run for roughly 7 to 11 cycles. TCRdb re-called the 5' RACE reads through MiXCR, storing one row per CDR3 protein. The table records about 590,000 distinct CDR3 sequences, around 31% of them present only once.

V is TRBV28 and J is TRBJ2-4, with a tentative D call TRBD1 (6 bases). The sequenced material came from blood. This receptor was taken from a woman over 75 in good health. This CDR3 is CASGVKGVIKNIQYF. For the CDR3, the DNA is TGTGCCAGCGGGGTCAAGGGGGTCATCAAAAACATTCAGTACTTC.